One and the same sample provided the 21 T cell receptor beta chains below, sequenced in a study of T cells in Graves' hyperthyroidism and ophthalmopathy. TCR beta CDR3 region amplification was performed from RNA transcripts. First-round RT-PCR of the TCR CDR3 relied on the HTBI primer set. Using its own MiXCR run on the multiplex PCR reads, TCRdb lists one record per CDR3 protein. The data show fewer than 650,000 distinct CDR3 sequences, with approximately 14% seen just once and roughly 7.7% held by the top ten. Sequences were obtained from blood. The receptors come from a young woman with Graves' ophthalmopathy.

A few counts support this clonotype. A clone one base away is much larger, so this may be a read error. This chain uses TRBV27 with TRBJ2-7, with TRBD2 matching 10 bases. Unmatched junction bases numbered 13, after V lost 7 bases and J lost 4 bases. The CDR3 covers 16 residues. Germline V gene data show CDR1 as MNHEY and CDR2 as SMNVEV (reference sequence). The CDR3 sequence is CASTKAGTSDSYEQYF. Written as DNA, the CDR3 is TGTGCCAGCACTAAGGCGGGGACTAGCGATTCTTACGAGCAGTACTTC.

In this sample, this clonotype turned up a few times. The gene calls are TRBV3-1 and TRBJ2-1; maybe TRBD2 (5 bases). Germline CDR1 is LGHDT and CDR2 is YNNKEL (reference sequence). Trimming took off 4 bases at V and 6 bases at J, with 13 bases between the two ends. There are 14 residues in the CDR3. The chain's CDR3 is CASSPITSGNEQFF. CDR3 DNA sequence: TGTGCCAGCAGCCCGATAACCAGCGGCAATGAGCAGTTCTTC.

This clonotype was seen many times. V usage is TRBV20-1 and J usage is TRBJ2-3; TRBD2 matches at 12 bases. Germline CDR1 reads DFQATT; CDR2 reads SNEGSKA (reference sequence). The V gene end was trimmed by 3 bases and the J gene end by 4 bases; junction bases not matched to a gene: 11. The CDR3 has 17 residues. CDR3 protein: CSARRSSGRGLPDTQYF. Written as DNA, the CDR3 is TGCAGTGCTAGGAGATCTAGCGGGAGGGGATTACCAGATACGCAGTATTTT.

A few counts support this clonotype. Germline and junction disagree at one end, which may indicate a read error. V usage is TRBV11-2 and J usage is TRBJ1-2; D gene unclear. This CDR3 is built from 12 residues. Germline assignment: CDR1 SGHAT and CDR2 FQNNGV. CDR3 protein: CASSQDSASVHF. The CDR3 coding sequence is TGCGCCAGCAGCCAAGATTCGGCCAGCGTACACTTC.

The V and J genes are TRBV7-9 and TRBJ2-3; D is ambiguous. The CDR3 sequence is 11 residues long. Germline V gene lookup returns CDR1 SEHNR and CDR2 FQNEAQ (reference sequence). The V and J ends lost 6 bases and 13 bases respectively, with 14 bases between them. In nucleotides, the CDR3 is TGTGCCAGCAGTTCCCGGGTTTACAAGTATTTT. Translation gives CASSSRVYKYF. Filled out from reference TRBV7-9 and TRBJ2-3, the complete variable domain reads DTGVSQNPRHKITKRGQNVTFRCDPISEHNRLYWYRQTLGQGPEFLTYFQNEAQLEKSRLLSDRFSAERPKGSFSTLEIQRTEQGDSAMYLCASSSRVYKYFGPGTRLTVL.

At least ten counts were recorded for this clonotype. This chain joins TRBV20-1 and TRBJ1-2; D might be TRBD1 (5 bases). V was trimmed by 1 base and J by 5 bases, leaving 8 bases between them. Germline-derived CDR1 and CDR2 are DFQATT and SNEGSKA (reference sequence). The CDR3 has 12 residues. The CDR3 nucleotides are TGCAGTGCTAGAGGCAGGGCTTATGGCTACACCTTC. Translation: CSARGRAYGYTF.

Concerning this clonotype: One junction end does not reproduce the germline sequence, and a read error may be involved. This chain links TRBV27 with TRBJ2-7; D may be TRBD2 (5 bases). Germline values: CDR1 MNHEY, CDR2 SMNVEV (reference sequence). The CDR3 spans 15 residues. DNA for the CDR3: TGTGCCAGCAGCCGCACGGGGAGCGGCCTCTACGGGCAGTACTTC. Protein sequence: CASSRTGSGLYGQYF.

This clonotype was counted at least ten times. This CDR3 reads CASSPGSGPSSYEQYF. The DNA for the CDR3 is TGTGCCAGCAGCCCAGGTAGCGGGCCAAGCTCCTACGAGCAGTACTTC. The rearrangement uses TRBV7-2 and TRBJ2-7, with 7 nucleotides matching TRBD2. The CDR3 is 16 residues long. Germline V gene sequence: CDR1 SGHTA, CDR2 FQGNSA. Germline trimming cut 5 bases from V and 0 bases from J; bases unmatched to any gene: 10.

This clonotype was counted ten times or more. This rearrangement joins TRBV7-9 to TRBJ2-7; a possible D gene is TRBD2 (6 bases). Germline loops: CDR1 SEHNR, CDR2 FQNEAQ (reference sequence). V lost 0 bases and J 6 bases, leaving 12 bases between the germline ends. The CDR3 is 14 residues long. CDR3 bases: TGTGCCAGCAGCTTAGCGGGAGGATCCCGCGAGCAGTACTTC. Its translation is CASSLAGGSREQYF.

This clonotype occurred many times. The chain uses TRBV28 and TRBJ2-1; TRBD2 agrees at 14 bases. The CDR3 has 13 residues. Per the germline V gene, CDR1 is MDHEN and CDR2 is SYDVKM. The J segment lost 10 bases and the V segment lost 10 bases, leaving 6 bases of the junction unmatched. The CDR3 nucleotides read TGTGCCACCGGACTAGCGGGAGGAGGGGAGCAGTTCTTC. The encoded protein is CATGLAGGGEQFF.

In its sample, this clonotype was seen many times. V and J are TRBV5-8 and TRBJ1-6; D is uncertain. V shed 2 bases and J shed 12 bases, with 9 bases lying between them. The CDR3 runs 12 residues. Germline lookup yields CDR1 SGHTS and CDR2 YDEGEE. The DNA for the CDR3 is TGTGCCAGCAGCTTCCAGGTTCAACCCCTCCACTTT. Translating it yields CASSFQVQPLHF.

This clonotype came up a few times. The gene calls are TRBV9 and TRBJ1-2, with D possibly being TRBD1 (5 bases). Between the trimmed V and J ends, which lost 2 bases and 4 bases, there was a span of 15 bases. This CDR3 comprises 15 residues. Looked up from germline, CDR1 is SGDLS and CDR2 is YYNGEE. This CDR3 reads CASSVGVEVLYGYTF. CDR3 in DNA: TGTGCCAGCAGCGTGGGGGTGGAGGTGCTCTATGGCTACACCTTC. The entire variable domain, with the rest obtained from reference TRBV9 and TRBJ1-2, is as follows: DSGVTQTPKHLITATGQRVTLRCSPRSGDLSVYWYQQSLDQGLQFLIQYYNGEERAKGNILERFSAQQFPDLHSELNLSSLELGDSALYFCASSVGVEVLYGYTFGSGTRLTVV.

This clonotype occurred many times. V gene TRBV7-9 combines with J gene TRBJ1-1, with D possibly TRBD1 on 6 matching bases. The CDR3 spans 14 residues. V lost 5 bases and J lost 1, with 11 bases in between. CDR1 SEHNR and CDR2 FQNEAQ come from the germline V gene (reference sequence). CDR3 nucleotides: TGTGCCAGCAGCCGCCTACAGGGGAACACTGAAGCTTTCTTT. Translated: CASSRLQGNTEAFF.

The chain employs TRBV7-9 and TRBJ2-3; TRBD2 agrees at 11 bases. With 6 bases clipped from V and 7 bases from J, the junction kept 6 bases outside the gene matches. Germline assignment: CDR1 SEHNR and CDR2 FQNEAQ (reference sequence). This CDR3 has 14 amino acids. In DNA, the CDR3 is TGTGCCAGCAGGCTGACTAGCGGGAAATATACGCAGTATTTT. Protein product: CASRLTSGKYTQYF.

There are many counts of this clonotype. The chain combines TRBV28 with TRBJ2-7; no clear D gene. Germline V gene lookup returns CDR1 MDHEN and CDR2 SYDVKM. The germline V and J ends were trimmed by 3 bases and 3 bases, with 9 bases remaining between them. This CDR3 region has 13 residues. The CDR3 loop is CASSLASIYEQYF. CDR3 DNA sequence: TGTGCCAGCAGTTTGGCGTCTATCTACGAGCAGTACTTC.

In this sample, this clonotype turned up many times. This chain joins TRBV20-1 and TRBJ2-3, with unresolved D. Trimming left V 0 bases short and J 0 bases short, with 13 bases between. The CDR3 sequence is 16 residues long. CDR1 is DFQATT and CDR2 is SNEGSKA in the germline V gene (reference sequence). CDR3 bases: TGCAGTGCTAGAGACCTAGACCTTAGGAGCACAGATACGCAGTATTTT. This encodes CSARDLDLRSTDTQYF.

This clonotype was picked up many times. The chain employs TRBV6-1 and TRBJ2-7; D possibly corresponds to TRBD2 (7 bases). CDR1 is MNHNS and CDR2 is SASEGT in the germline V gene. This CDR3 has 13 amino acids. V dropped 5 bases and J dropped 6 bases, with 14 bases sitting between them. CDR3: CASSSVGGGEQYF. In DNA, the CDR3 is TGTGCCAGCAGTTCGGTAGGGGGGGGCGAGCAGTACTTC.

The rearrangement joins TRBV6-1 to TRBJ2-6; D not resolved. This CDR3 comprises 14 residues. V was shortened by 7 bases and J by 0 bases, with 7 bases between the two germline ends. Germline assignment: CDR1 MNHNS and CDR2 SASEGT. In DNA form, the CDR3 reads TGTGCCAGCACATACAGCTCTGGGGCCAACGTCCTGACTTTC. It specifies CASTYSSGANVLTF.

This clonotype came up many times. The CDR3 spells CASSLRGGHTEAFF. In nucleotides, the CDR3 is TGTGCCAGCAGCTTAAGGGGCGGGCACACTGAAGCTTTCTTT. The rearrangement links TRBV11-1 to TRBJ1-1; D perhaps matches TRBD1 (5 bases). This CDR3 is built from 14 residues. V lost 2 bases to trimming and J lost 3 bases, with 10 bases between them. Germline V gene lookup returns CDR1 SGHAT and CDR2 FQDESV (reference sequence).

Many counts were recorded for this clonotype. This chain uses TRBV28 with TRBJ2-3; a weak D match, TRBD1 (6 bases). The CDR3 is made up of 14 amino acids. Germline values: CDR1 MDHEN, CDR2 SYDVKM. Trimming removed 5 bases at V and 2 bases at J, with 11 bases between. The DNA of the CDR3 is TGTGCCAGCAGTACACCGGGACACACAGATACGCAGTATTTT. Encoded protein: CASSTPGHTDTQYF.

Note on this clonotype: A much bigger clone sits one base away, suggesting this may be a read error. V and J are TRBV20-1 and TRBJ2-3; D is ambiguous. This CDR3 region has 12 residues. V was shortened by 6 bases and J by 8 bases, with 15 bases between the two germline ends. The germline V gene has CDR1 DFQATT and CDR2 SNEGSKA (reference sequence). The CDR3 region is CSADQPSGTQYF. The CDR3 region has the DNA TGCAGTGCCGATCAGCCCTCCGGTACGCAGTATTTT.